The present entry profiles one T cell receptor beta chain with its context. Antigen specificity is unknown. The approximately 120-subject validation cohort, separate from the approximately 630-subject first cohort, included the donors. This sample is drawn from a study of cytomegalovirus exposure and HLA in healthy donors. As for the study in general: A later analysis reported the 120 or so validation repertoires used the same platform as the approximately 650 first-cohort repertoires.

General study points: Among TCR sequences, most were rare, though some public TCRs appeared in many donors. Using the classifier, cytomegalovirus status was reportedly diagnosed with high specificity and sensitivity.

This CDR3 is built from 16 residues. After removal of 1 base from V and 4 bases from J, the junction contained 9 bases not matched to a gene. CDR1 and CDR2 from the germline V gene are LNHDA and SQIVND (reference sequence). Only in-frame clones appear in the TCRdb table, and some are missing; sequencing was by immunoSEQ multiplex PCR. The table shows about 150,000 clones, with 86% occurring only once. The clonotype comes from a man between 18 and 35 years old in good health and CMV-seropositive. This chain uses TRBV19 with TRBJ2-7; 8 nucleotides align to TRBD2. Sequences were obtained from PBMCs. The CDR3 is CASSIALSGGAYEQYF. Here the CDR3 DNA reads TGTGCCAGTAGTATAGCCCTGTCCGGGGGGGCATACGAGCAGTACTTC.